This T cell receptor (beta chain) was recovered during a study of memory CD8 T cells in hepatitis C reinfection. The V gene lost 5 bases and the J gene lost 15 bases, with 29 bases spanning the gap. The CDR3 sequence is 16 residues long. Germline CDR1 reads SGHTA; CDR2 reads FQGNSA. The data were produced by immunoSEQ multiplex PCR, yet TCRdb's version contains in-frame clones alone and is incomplete. Of under 60,000 clones in the sample, about nine tenths were seen once. The sample's time point: pre-reinfection, 55 to 20 weeks before reinfection detection. The sorted cells went straight to TCR sequencing with no prior in vitro expansion.

This chain joins TRBV7-2 and TRBJ2-1; D is perhaps TRBD2 (7 bases). This sequence was found in a man younger than 30 with hepatitis C virus infection. Sequences were obtained from naive CD8+ T cells sorted from blood. The CDR3 protein is CASSTVGGASNSGAFF. CDR3 nucleotides: TGTGCCAGCAGCACAGTAGGGGGGGCCTCTAATTCCGGTGCGTTCTTC.